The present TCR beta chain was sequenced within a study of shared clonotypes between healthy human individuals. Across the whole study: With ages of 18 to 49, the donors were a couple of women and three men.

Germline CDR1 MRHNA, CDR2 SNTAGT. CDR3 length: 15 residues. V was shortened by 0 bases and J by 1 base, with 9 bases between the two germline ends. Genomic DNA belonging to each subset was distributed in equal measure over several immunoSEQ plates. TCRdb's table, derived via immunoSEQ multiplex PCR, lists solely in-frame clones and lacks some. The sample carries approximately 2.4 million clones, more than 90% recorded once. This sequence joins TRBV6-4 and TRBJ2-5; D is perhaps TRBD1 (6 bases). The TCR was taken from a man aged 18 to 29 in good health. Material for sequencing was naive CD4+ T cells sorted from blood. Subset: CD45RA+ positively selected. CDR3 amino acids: CASSDSQGFQETQYF. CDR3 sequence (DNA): TGTGCCAGCAGTGACTCACAGGGTTTCCAAGAGACCCAGTACTTC.